This T cell receptor beta chain came from a study of shared clonotypes between healthy human individuals. Measured with immunoSEQ multiplex PCR; TCRdb has only the in-frame clones, and not every one. The data show over a million clones, 65% to 75% seen once. In this sample, this clone turned up once. Its antigen is unidentified. Germline V CDR1 and CDR2: DFQATT, SNEGSKA (reference sequence). Trimming pared 0 bases from V and 6 bases from J, leaving 5 bases between. This CDR3 comprises 11 residues. Study results and limitations: On the whole, naive subsets had larger estimated richness than memory subsets had. Against clonotypes common to all four donors, non-shared ones had lower generation probabilities. Clonotype sharing among donors, it was expected, would be affected by sequencing depth.

The sequence derives from a man aged 18 to 35 in good health. Sequencing was carried out using memory CD4+ T cells sorted from blood. Subset here: CD45RA-negative fraction. The V gene is TRBV20-1, the J gene TRBJ1-1; D is unclear. The CDR3, as DNA: TGCAGTGCTAGAGATTTGCCTGAAGCTTTCTTT. Amino acids: CSARDLPEAFF.